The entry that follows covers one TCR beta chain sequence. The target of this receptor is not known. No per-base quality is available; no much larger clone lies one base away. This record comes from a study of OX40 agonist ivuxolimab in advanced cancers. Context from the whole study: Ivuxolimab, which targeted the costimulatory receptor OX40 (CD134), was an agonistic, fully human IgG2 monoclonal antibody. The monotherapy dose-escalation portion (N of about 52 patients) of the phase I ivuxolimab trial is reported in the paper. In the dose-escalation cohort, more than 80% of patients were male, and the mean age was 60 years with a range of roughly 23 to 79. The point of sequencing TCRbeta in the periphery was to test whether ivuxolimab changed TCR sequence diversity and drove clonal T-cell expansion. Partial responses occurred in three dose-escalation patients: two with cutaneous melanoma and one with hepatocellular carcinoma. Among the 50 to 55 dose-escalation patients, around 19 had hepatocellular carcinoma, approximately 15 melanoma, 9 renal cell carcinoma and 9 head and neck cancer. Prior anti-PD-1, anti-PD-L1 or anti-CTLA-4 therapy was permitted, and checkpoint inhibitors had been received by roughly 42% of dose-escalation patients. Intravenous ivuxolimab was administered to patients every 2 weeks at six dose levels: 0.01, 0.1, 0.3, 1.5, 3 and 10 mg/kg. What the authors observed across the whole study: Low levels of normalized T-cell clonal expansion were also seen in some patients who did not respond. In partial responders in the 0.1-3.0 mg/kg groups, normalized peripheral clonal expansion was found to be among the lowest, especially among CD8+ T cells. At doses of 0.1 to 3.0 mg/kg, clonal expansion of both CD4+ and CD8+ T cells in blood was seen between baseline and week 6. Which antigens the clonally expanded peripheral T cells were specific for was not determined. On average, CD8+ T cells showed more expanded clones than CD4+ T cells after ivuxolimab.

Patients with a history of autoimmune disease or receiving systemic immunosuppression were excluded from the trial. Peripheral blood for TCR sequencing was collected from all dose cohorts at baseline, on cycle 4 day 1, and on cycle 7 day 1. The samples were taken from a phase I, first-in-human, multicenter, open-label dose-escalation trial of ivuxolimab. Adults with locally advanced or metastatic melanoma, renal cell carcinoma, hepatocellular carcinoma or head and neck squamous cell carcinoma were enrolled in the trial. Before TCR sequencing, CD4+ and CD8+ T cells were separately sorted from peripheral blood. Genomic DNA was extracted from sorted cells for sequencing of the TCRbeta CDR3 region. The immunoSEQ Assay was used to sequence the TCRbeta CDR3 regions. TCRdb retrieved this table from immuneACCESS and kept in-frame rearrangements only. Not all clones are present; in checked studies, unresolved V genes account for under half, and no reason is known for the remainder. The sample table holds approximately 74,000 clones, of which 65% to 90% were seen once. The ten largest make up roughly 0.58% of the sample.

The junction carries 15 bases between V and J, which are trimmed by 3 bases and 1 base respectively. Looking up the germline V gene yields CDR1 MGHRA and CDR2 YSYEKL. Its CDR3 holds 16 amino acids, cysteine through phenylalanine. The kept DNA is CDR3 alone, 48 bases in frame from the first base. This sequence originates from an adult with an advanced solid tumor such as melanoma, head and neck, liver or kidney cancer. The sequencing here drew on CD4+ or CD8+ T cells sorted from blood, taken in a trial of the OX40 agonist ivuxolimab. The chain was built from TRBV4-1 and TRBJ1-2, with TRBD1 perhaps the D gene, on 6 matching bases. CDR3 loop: CASSQGTGKGNYGYTF. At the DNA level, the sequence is TGCGCCAGCAGCCAGGGCACAGGGAAGGGTAACTATGGCTACACCTTC.